These T cell receptor beta chains were read from a single sample in a study of T cell responses to AZD1222 COVID-19 vaccine. Only in-frame clones appear in the TCRdb table, and some are missing; sequencing was by immunoSEQ multiplex PCR. The sample contains roughly 260,000 clones, more than 80% of which appear only once. Sequencing used peripheral blood, obtained on day 0 of AZD1222 vaccination. All receptors come from an adult in good health. CDR3s include the opening cysteine and the closing phenylalanine or tryptophan. D genes are given only for firm matches. Clone size is not always given. Where it is, it says once, few, many or a class for expanded clones.

cdr3_nt cdr3_aa j_call clone_size d_call v_call
TGTGCCAGCAGCCAATCATCCGGCCTTAAATCTGGAAACACCATATATTTT CASSQSSGLKSGNTIYF TRBJ1-3 once NA TRBV16
TGTGCCAGCAGTATCCAGCTCTTGAACACCGGGGAGCTGTTTTTT CASSIQLLNTGELFF TRBJ2-2 once NA TRBV6-5
TGCAGCGCTAGCCCCTACGAGCAGTACTTC CSASPYEQYF TRBJ2-7 NA NA TRBV20-1
TGTGCCAGCAGCATGGGACCAACCGGGCAGTTCTTC CASSMGPTGQFF TRBJ2-1 NA NA TRBV7-8
TGTGCCAGCAGCTCCCAGGGTGAGCAGTTCTTC CASSSQGEQFF TRBJ2-1 NA NA TRBV7-9
TGTGCCAGCAGCTTAACCGGGGCAGATACGCAGTATTTT CASSLTGADTQYF TRBJ2-3 NA NA TRBV7-3
TGTGCCAGCAGCCACGAGGGGACGGGGGCCCTCCACTTT CASSHEGTGALHF TRBJ1-6 NA NA TRBV3-1/TRBV3-2
TGTGCCAGCAGCCTGGGGTCCTACAATGAGCAGTTCTTC CASSLGSYNEQFF TRBJ2-1 NA NA TRBV7-9
TGTGCCAGCACCCGAGGCGGGTACGAGCAGTACTTC CASTRGGYEQYF TRBJ2-7 NA NA TRBV3-1/TRBV3-2
TGCAGCGTCCTGTATTTGGCGGGCTACACCTTC CSVLYLAGYTF TRBJ1-2 NA NA TRBV29-1
TGTGCCACCAGTGACCCCGGGACAGGGGGCAACTATGGCTACACCTTC CATSDPGTGGNYGYTF TRBJ1-2 NA TRBD1 TRBV24-1
TGTGCCAGCAGCCCCCTGGGGCTGCCTAACGAGCAGTACTTC CASSPLGLPNEQYF TRBJ2-7 NA NA TRBV27
TGTGCCAGCACCCCGGGAGATCTCTCGAGCTATGGCTACACCTTC CASTPGDLSSYGYTF TRBJ1-2 NA NA TRBV6-5
TGTGCCAGCAATCCAGGGGGTGCCGCGGACACCATATATTTT CASNPGGAADTIYF TRBJ1-3 once TRBD1 TRBV7-9
TGTGCCAGCAGTAAAGGGGAGGGCACTGAAGCTTTCTTT CASSKGEGTEAFF TRBJ1-1 NA NA TRBV2
TGCGCCAGCAGCTTGGAACTGGGTCTGGGAAATTCACCCCTCCACTTT CASSLELGLGNSPLHF TRBJ1-6 NA NA TRBV5-1
TGTGCCAGCAGCTCCCTACAGGGGGTCTACAATGAGCAGTTCTTC CASSSLQGVYNEQFF TRBJ2-1 NA TRBD1 TRBV11-2
TGTGCCAGCAGTGCCGCGGAGTCAGATACGCAGTATTTT CASSAAESDTQYF TRBJ2-3 NA NA TRBV25-1
TGTGCCAGCAGCCCCGGGGGGTGGTTAGCCAAAAACATTCAGTACTTC CASSPGGWLAKNIQYF TRBJ2-4 NA TRBD2 TRBV14
TGTGCCAGCAGCCCGTTAACACAGGGTTGGGGCTACACCTTC CASSPLTQGWGYTF TRBJ1-2 NA NA TRBV4-2
TGTGCCACCAGTGATTCGCACTTGCCCTCCTACGAGCAGTACTTC CATSDSHLPSYEQYF TRBJ2-7 NA NA TRBV24-1
TGTGCCAGCAGCCCCAGGGGATTGAACACTGAAGCTTTCTTT CASSPRGLNTEAFF TRBJ1-1 NA NA TRBV6-2/TRBV6-3
TGTGCCAGCAGTCCCCGAACAGATTTTTATTTTCTAGCCAAAAACATTCAGTACTTC CASSPRTDFYFLAKNIQYF TRBJ2-4 NA NA TRBV6-2/TRBV6-3